This passage covers 23 T cell receptor beta chains from one sample sequenced in a study of blood T cell repertoires in COVID-19. Produced via immunoSEQ multiplex PCR; TCRdb's table is partial and in-frame only. The sample carries roughly 230,000 clones, 85% recorded once. Sequencing input: peripheral blood. The receptors were gathered from a man in his forties with acute or convalescent COVID-19.

This chain connects TRBV2 to TRBJ1-5, with D tentatively TRBD1 (5 bases). Germline values: CDR1 SNHLY, CDR2 FYNNEI. V was clipped by 6 bases and J by 9 bases, with 21 bases between them. This CDR3 contains 15 residues. The CDR3 loop is CASRDRQGTTGPQHF. CDR3 DNA: TGTGCCAGCAGAGATAGGCAGGGAACCACTGGGCCCCAGCATTTT.

A note on this clone: This sample also contains other DNA sequences that code for the same CDR3. The chain has TRBV5-4 and TRBJ2-5; 9 positions match TRBD1. This CDR3 has 14 residues. Germline V gene data show CDR1 as SGHNT and CDR2 as YYREEE (reference sequence). V lost 5 bases, J lost 5 bases, and 7 bases stayed unmatched. CDR3 DNA: TGTGCCAGCAGTTTACAGGGGGCCGGGGAGACCCAGTACTTC. Its translation is CASSLQGAGETQYF.

The chain carries TRBV27 and TRBJ1-1; no definite D call. This CDR3 region has 17 residues. With 1 base removed from V and 4 bases from J, the gap between germline ends came to 19 bases. Germline CDR1 MNHEY, CDR2 SMNVEV (reference sequence). CDR3: CASSLYRERALGTEAFF. The CDR3 DNA reads TGTGCCAGCAGTTTATATCGGGAGAGGGCACTCGGCACTGAAGCTTTCTTT.

The chain has TRBV5-6 and TRBJ1-5; the D is unclear. The CDR3 consists of 16 residues. Trimming removed 0 bases at V and 1 base at J, with 11 bases between. Germline CDR1 and CDR2: SGHDT and YYEEEE. The CDR3 coding sequence is TGTGCCAGCAGCTTGGCTACGGCTAGCAGCAATCAGCCCCAGCATTTT. This sequence encodes CASSLATASSNQPQHF.

The rearrangement links TRBV6-2 or TRBV6-3 to TRBJ1-1, with D perhaps TRBD1 (6 bases). V lost 0 bases to trimming and J lost 3 bases, with 17 bases between them. The V gene's germline CDR1 is MNHEY and CDR2 SVGEGT. The length of the CDR3 is 17 residues. The CDR3 nucleotides are TGTGCCAGCAGTTACTCGAGATTCAGGGGCCCGGACACTGAAGCTTTCTTT. Translating it yields CASSYSRFRGPDTEAFF.

The chain links TRBV5-4 to TRBJ1-2, with D possibly TRBD1 on 5 matching bases. Germline V gene data show CDR1 as SGHNT and CDR2 as YYREEE (reference sequence). Trimming removed 4 bases at V and 1 base at J, with 11 bases between. The CDR3 is 14 amino acids. The chain's CDR3 is CASSPPDSNYGYTF. The CDR3 DNA follows: TGTGCCAGCAGCCCCCCCGACAGTAACTATGGCTACACCTTC.

This clone was seen a few times. The V gene is TRBV1, the J gene TRBJ1-1; TRBD1 is the table's D call and was not checked against the DNA. TRBV1 is a documented pseudogene. The CDR3 totals 19 residues. CDR3 DNA: TGCACCAGCAGCCGGATGCACAGGGGATTATCGTACGAGGACACTGAAGCTTTCTTT. Its translation is CTSSRMHRGLSYEDTEAFF.

The V call is TRBV9, the J call TRBJ2-7, with 7 bases aligning to TRBD1. Germline V gene data show CDR1 as SGDLS and CDR2 as YYNGEE. The junction had 6 bases not matched to a gene; V was cut back by 4 bases and J by 2 bases. This CDR3 is 14 amino acids long. This CDR3 reads CASSFGQATYEQYF. DNA of the CDR3: TGTGCCAGCAGCTTCGGACAGGCTACCTACGAGCAGTACTTC.

The count of this clone is one. V and J are TRBV9 and TRBJ2-3, with D tentatively TRBD1 (6 bases). V lost 0 bases to trimming and J lost 4 bases, with 6 bases between them. The germline CDR1 and CDR2 sequences are SGDLS and YYNGEE. The CDR3 is made up of 13 amino acids. Here the CDR3 reads CASSVAGADTQYF. The CDR3 nucleotides are TGTGCCAGCAGCGTAGCAGGGGCAGATACGCAGTATTTT.

The chain recombines TRBV3-1 (or the pseudogene TRBV3-2) with TRBJ2-2; the match to TRBD2 covers 8 bases. V lost 3 bases and J lost 1; bases outside the gene matches: 1. Germline V gene lookup returns CDR1 LGHDT and CDR2 YNNKEL (reference sequence). The CDR3 runs to 15 residues. In DNA form, the CDR3 reads TGTGCCAGCAGCCACACTAGCGGGAACACCGGGGAGCTGTTTTTT. It translates to CASSHTSGNTGELFF.

The chain joins TRBV10-2 to TRBJ1-5; D call uncertain. The V gene lost 4 bases and the J gene lost 7 bases, with 14 bases spanning the gap. This CDR3 comprises 14 residues. Germline V lookup: CDR1 WSHSY, CDR2 SAAADI. The CDR3 DNA sequence: TGCGCCAGCAGTGGAGAGGAGCGGAACCAGCCCCAGCATTTT. Residues: CASSGEERNQPQHF.

CDR3 DNA: TGTGCCAGCAGCTTAGCCCCCCTAGCGGGGGGGCTCAATGAGCAGTTCTTC. Its translation is CASSLAPLAGGLNEQFF. The rearrangement links TRBV11-2 to TRBJ2-1; 12 bases align to TRBD2. The CDR3 consists of 17 residues. Germline values: CDR1 SGHAT, CDR2 FQNNGV. Losses at the gene ends were 1 base for V and 6 bases for J; bases not matched to a gene: 7.

This sequence joins TRBV4-3 and TRBJ1-1, with D tentatively TRBD1 (6 bases). CDR3 length: 14 residues. Germline CDR1 and CDR2: LGHNA and YSLEER. V was trimmed by 3 bases and J by 6 bases, leaving 14 bases between them. CDR3 sequence reads: CASSHGQIPAEAFF. In DNA, the CDR3 is TGCGCCAGCAGCCACGGACAGATACCCGCTGAAGCTTTCTTT.

A few counts support this clone. V usage is TRBV4-2 and J usage is TRBJ1-4; 9 bases are a match to TRBD1. The V gene end was trimmed by 0 bases and the J gene end by 4 bases; junction bases not matched to a gene: 3. This CDR3 region has 16 residues. Germline assignment: CDR1 LGHNA and CDR2 YNFKEQ. In DNA, the CDR3 is TGTGCCAGCAGCCAAGATAGGGGACAGGGTAATGAAAAACTGTTTTTT. Protein: CASSQDRGQGNEKLFF.

V usage is TRBV6-5 and J usage is TRBJ1-5; 7 bases fit TRBD1. This CDR3 is built from 14 residues. CDR1 MNHEY and CDR2 SVGAGI come from the germline V gene. Trimming at V came to 6 bases and at J to 4 bases, leaving 6 bases not matched to a gene. CDR3 in amino acids: CASSQTGQNQPQHF. CDR3 nucleotides: TGTGCCAGCAGCCAGACAGGGCAGAATCAGCCCCAGCATTTT.

This sequence joins TRBV28 and TRBJ2-2; 9 bases agree with TRBD1. This CDR3 is built from 16 residues. The germline CDR1 and CDR2 sequences are MDHEN and SYDVKM. V lost 3 bases and J lost 5; bases outside the gene matches: 7. CDR3 region: CASSLGQGGKTGELFF. DNA of the CDR3: TGTGCCAGCAGTTTGGGACAGGGTGGTAAAACCGGGGAGCTGTTTTTT.

The chain links TRBV30 to TRBJ1-1, with D possibly being TRBD1 (5 bases). CDR1 is GTSNPN, CDR2 SVGIG, per germline (reference sequence). V was shortened by 4 bases and J by 5 bases, with 14 bases between the two germline ends. The CDR3 sequence is 13 residues long. The DNA of the CDR3 is TGTGCCTGGAAGCGATTAGGGGTAACTGAAGCTTTCTTT. This codes for CAWKRLGVTEAFF.

This clone appeared a single time. The rearrangement uses TRBV7-2 and TRBJ2-2; 8 nucleotides align to TRBD1. The CDR3 consists of 15 residues. From germline, CDR1 is SGHTA and CDR2 FQGNSA. V dropped 2 bases and J dropped 5; count of bases not matched to a gene: 4. DNA for the CDR3: TGTGCCAGCAGCTTAACTACAGGGGGAACCGGGGAGCTGTTTTTT. It specifies CASSLTTGGTGELFF.

This sequence joins TRBV18 and TRBJ1-1; no clear D gene. CDR1 and CDR2 from the germline V gene are KGHSH and LQKENI. The V end lost 0 bases, the J end lost 2 bases, and 10 bases lay between the germline ends. This CDR3 is built from 15 residues. The DNA of the CDR3 is TGTGCCAGCTCACCACCGGCGGGTTTTAACACTGAAGCTTTCTTT. This translates into CASSPPAGFNTEAFF.

This clone occurred a few times. The chain employs TRBV30 and TRBJ1-1, with TRBD1 as a possible D gene (6 bases). The CDR3 is 17 residues long. V was trimmed by 2 bases and J by 4 bases, leaving 23 bases between them. Germline V gene lookup returns CDR1 GTSNPN and CDR2 SVGIG (reference sequence). The CDR3, as DNA: TGTGCCTGGAGTAGGCGGGCAGCATCAAAAGGGGGCACTGAAGCTTTCTTT. This codes for CAWSRRAASKGGTEAFF. Full variable domain (missing parts from reference TRBV30 and TRBJ1-1): SQTIHQWPATLVQPVGSPLSLECTVEGTSNPNLYWYRQAAGRGLQLLFYSVGIGQISSEVPQNLSASRPQDRQFILSSKKLLLSDSGFYLCAWSRRAASKGGTEAFFGQGTRLTVV.

The chain combines TRBV11-2 with TRBJ2-7; D unclear. Germline V gives CDR1 SGHAT, CDR2 FQNNGV. This CDR3 spans 11 amino acids. Deletions cut 1 base from V and 5 bases from J, with 3 bases between. The CDR3 spells CASSLADEQYF. The DNA for the CDR3 is TGTGCCAGCAGCTTAGCAGACGAGCAGTACTTC. Full variable domain (missing parts from reference TRBV11-2 and TRBJ2-7): EAGVAQSPRYKIIEKRQSVAFWCNPISGHATLYWYQQILGQGPKLLIQFQNNGVVDDSQLPKDRFSAERLKGVDSTLKIQPAKLEDSAVYLCASSLADEQYFGPGTRLTVT.

The chain couples TRBV28 to TRBJ1-1; TRBD1 matches at 7 bases. The CDR3 is 14 amino acids. Per the germline V gene, CDR1 is MDHEN and CDR2 is SYDVKM. Trimming took 6 bases from V and 1 from J; bases not matched to a gene: 5. Here the CDR3 DNA reads TGTGCCAGCAGAGGAGGGACAGAGAACACTGAAGCTTTCTTT. Its protein product is CASRGGTENTEAFF.

This clone was seen a few times. The chain links TRBV18 to TRBJ1-5; the D gene is possibly TRBD1 (6 bases). Germline CDR1 reads KGHSH; CDR2 reads LQKENI. CDR3 size: 14 residues. Deletions cut 3 bases from V and 1 base from J, with 7 bases between. The CDR3 sequence: CASSPDRSNQPQHF. In nucleotides, the CDR3 is TGTGCCAGCTCACCCGACAGGAGCAATCAGCCCCAGCATTTT.